This paragraph reports one T cell receptor beta chain. Antigen unknown. The CDR3 runs 13 residues. The V gene's germline CDR1 is SGHTA and CDR2 FQGNSA. Germline trimming cut 3 bases from V and 7 bases from J; bases unmatched to any gene: 3. This sample is drawn from a study of shared clonotypes between healthy human individuals. Notes on the study in general: With few donors, the genetic and exposure-history diversity represented was limited. Memory subsets generally showed smaller estimated richness than naive subsets did.

Using immunoSEQ multiplex PCR, the repertoire was profiled, and TCRdb retains in-frame clones only, with some absent. The table has roughly 760,000 clones, about 74% seen once. The V and J genes are TRBV7-2 and TRBJ2-1, with TRBD2 matching 7 bases. The specimen was memory CD4+ T cells sorted from blood. Subset noted: CD45RA-negative fraction. The receptor was derived from a woman in her 30s in good health. The CDR3 sequence is CASSFERDNEQFF. The CDR3 region has the DNA TGTGCCAGCAGCTTTGAGCGGGATAATGAGCAGTTCTTC.